These 28 T cell receptor beta chains were sequenced from one sample in a study of shared clonotypes between healthy human individuals. TCRdb's copy holds only in-frame clones and misses some; the assay was immunoSEQ multiplex PCR. The data hold approximately 330,000 clones, with around four fifths observed a single time. The specimen sequenced was memory CD4+ T cells sorted from blood. The subset here: CD45RA-negative fraction. The source is a man in his thirties or forties in good health.

The genes are TRBV5-1 and TRBJ2-2, with D perhaps matching TRBD1 (6 bases). Germline-derived CDR1 and CDR2 are SGHRS and YFSETQ. This CDR3 comprises 14 residues. V lost 3 bases, J lost 7 bases, and 13 bases lay in between. CDR3 nucleotides: TGCGCCAGCAGCTGGGGGCTAGCTGTCGGGGAGCTGTTTTTT. This translates into CASSWGLAVGELFF.

This clone turned up a few times. The chain has TRBV7-6 and TRBJ2-5; the D gene is possibly TRBD1 (6 bases). Germline V gives CDR1 SGHVS, CDR2 FNYEAQ. This CDR3 contains 17 residues. The V gene lost 4 bases and the J gene lost 7 bases, with 25 bases spanning the gap. CDR3 bases: TGTGCCAGCAGCTCCCCCACTAGACAGGCGGGCTATATGACCCAGTACTTC. Protein sequence: CASSSPTRQAGYMTQYF. The full variable domain, with the rest looked up from reference TRBV7-6 and TRBJ2-5, is GAGVSQSPRYKVTKRGQDVALRCDPISGHVSLYWYRQALGQGPEFLTYFNYEAQQDKSGLPNDRFSAERPEGSISTLTIQRTEQRDSAMYRCASSSPTRQAGYMTQYFGPGTRLLVL.

This clone was observed once. V is TRBV10-2 and J is TRBJ2-1; a possible D gene is TRBD1 (6 bases). Germline assignment: CDR1 WSHSY and CDR2 SAAADI. The CDR3 runs to 15 residues. V lost 3 bases to trimming and J lost 3 bases, with 12 bases between them. CDR3 DNA: TGCGCCAGCAGTGAAAAAGGACAGATCTACAATGAGCAGTTCTTC. This gives the protein CASSEKGQIYNEQFF.

Notes on this clone: Other DNA sequences from this sample encode an identical CDR3 as well. This chain links TRBV30 with TRBJ1-4; D unclear. The CDR3 has 13 residues. V gave up 0 bases and J gave up 4 bases, with 6 bases separating them. Germline values: CDR1 GTSNPN, CDR2 SVGIG (reference sequence). This chain's CDR3 is CAWSVLSNEKLFF. The CDR3 DNA sequence: TGTGCCTGGAGTGTCCTGAGTAATGAAAAACTGTTTTTT.

The V and J genes are TRBV5-1 and TRBJ2-5, with no clear D. Trimming took off 4 bases at V and 4 bases at J, with 8 bases between the two ends. This CDR3 is 12 amino acids long. Germline CDR1 reads SGHRS; CDR2 reads YFSETQ. The CDR3 loop reads CASSQVLETQYF. The CDR3 DNA reads as TGCGCCAGCAGCCAGGTTTTAGAGACCCAGTACTTC.

The chain is built from TRBV7-2 and TRBJ1-5; a weak D match, TRBD1 (5 bases). This CDR3 has 15 amino acids. V shed 8 bases and J shed 6 bases, with 20 bases lying between them. CDR1 and CDR2 from the germline V gene are SGHTA and FQGNSA. CDR3 in DNA: TGTGCCAGCCCGTCCGAGAGGGGAAGGGCTCAGCCCCAGCATTTT. Translated: CASPSERGRAQPQHF.

The chain links TRBV5-1 to TRBJ2-3, with D perhaps TRBD1 (6 bases). V was clipped by 4 bases and J by 3 bases, with 12 bases between them. CDR1 and CDR2 from the germline V gene are SGHRS and YFSETQ. CDR3 length: 14 residues. CDR3 in DNA: TGCGCCAGCAGCGTGGGACACCCAACAGATACGCAGTATTTT. Translated: CASSVGHPTDTQYF.

As for this clone: A single base separates this from a much larger clone, so it may be a read error. This sequence joins TRBV5-1 and TRBJ2-1, with 9 nucleotides matching TRBD2. The trim removed 0 bases at V and 12 bases at J, leaving 7 bases unmatched. This CDR3 spans 14 amino acids. The germline V gene encodes CDR1 SGHRS and CDR2 YFSETQ. CDR3 residues: CASSLDPGLATQFF. The CDR3 DNA reads as TGCGCCAGCAGCTTGGACCCGGGACTAGCAACGCAGTTCTTC.

A note on this clone: This may be a read error: a much more frequent sequence differs by one nucleotide. CDR3 coding DNA: TGTGCCAGCAGGTGGCACACCGGGGAGCTGTTTTTT. This codes for CASRWHTGELFF. The chain joins TRBV6-1 to TRBJ2-2; D is unresolved. V was pared by 6 bases and J by 3 bases, with 5 bases between. Germline V gene data show CDR1 as MNHNS and CDR2 as SASEGT. The CDR3 length is 12 residues.

This chain connects TRBV6-1 to TRBJ1-2; D is unresolved. CDR1 and CDR2 from the germline V gene are MNHNS and SASEGT. The CDR3 loop spans 14 amino acids. The ends were cut back, 3 bases at V and 4 bases at J, with 12 bases in the middle. CDR3 coding DNA: TGTGCCAGCAGTGAGCTTTCATGGGGCTATGGCTACACCTTC. Residues: CASSELSWGYGYTF.

The V gene is TRBV5-8, the J gene TRBJ2-7, with D uncertain. Germline V gene data show CDR1 as SGHTS and CDR2 as YDEGEE. There are 11 residues in the CDR3. With 4 bases removed from V and 5 bases from J, the gap between germline ends came to 7 bases. The CDR3 protein is CASSEIHEQYF. The CDR3 DNA is TGTGCCAGCAGCGAGATCCACGAGCAGTACTTC. The whole variable domain, remainder taken from reference TRBV5-8 and TRBJ2-7, is EAGVTQSPTHLIKTRGQQATLRCSPISGHTSVYWYQQALGLGLQFLLWYDEGEERNRGNFPPRFSGRQFPNYSSELNVNALELEDSALYLCASSEIHEQYFGPGTRLTVT.

The V and J genes are TRBV18 and TRBJ1-6; D gene uncertain. This CDR3 is built from 15 residues. CDR1 is KGHSH and CDR2 is LQKENI in the germline V gene. V was cut by 2 bases and J by 8 bases, with 13 bases left in between. In nucleotides, the CDR3 is TGTGCCAGCTCACCAAATCAGGCTGGGGATTCACCCCTCCACTTT. Translated: CASSPNQAGDSPLHF.

The CDR3 spells CASSLGGQGDEQYF. The CDR3 DNA follows: TGTGCCAGCAGCTTGGGGGGACAGGGCGACGAGCAGTACTTC. This chain uses TRBV5-6 with TRBJ2-7, with 9 bases aligning to TRBD1. Germline CDR1 SGHDT, CDR2 YYEEEE. This CDR3 has 14 residues. The J segment lost 5 bases and the V segment lost 0 bases, leaving 3 bases of the junction unmatched.

The chain uses TRBV6-4 and TRBJ2-3; D possibly corresponds to TRBD2 (6 bases). Germline CDR1 MRHNA, CDR2 SNTAGT. V gave up 6 bases and J gave up 2 bases, with 18 bases separating them. This CDR3 comprises 16 residues. The CDR3 is CASRELRGIATDTQYF. The CDR3, as DNA: TGTGCCAGCAGAGAGCTACGGGGGATAGCCACAGATACGCAGTATTTT.

As regards this clone: The junction departs from germline at one end; a sequencing error may be responsible. This chain joins TRBV7-7 and TRBJ2-1, with TRBD2 matching 9 bases. Germline V CDR1 and CDR2: SSHAT, FNYEAQ (reference sequence). The CDR3 extends over 14 amino acids. The CDR3 reads CASSLGSGSHEQFF. CDR3 nucleotide sequence: TGTGCTAGCAGCTTAGGTAGCGGGAGCCATGAGCAGTTCTTC.

The chain uses TRBV29-1 and TRBJ2-1; 8 bases match TRBD2. This CDR3 comprises 14 residues. Trimming at V came to 3 bases and at J to 7 bases, leaving 8 bases not matched to a gene. CDR1 is SQVTM, CDR2 ANQGSEA, per germline. CDR3 in amino acids: CSVDGAGVGNEQFF. For the CDR3, the DNA is TGCAGCGTTGATGGAGCGGGAGTCGGGAATGAGCAGTTCTTC.

CDR3 residues: CASSGTRGLEQYF. The CDR3 coding sequence is TGTGCCAGCAGTGGGACCCGGGGGTTGGAGCAGTACTTC. This chain uses TRBV6-1 with TRBJ2-7, with D perhaps TRBD2 (6 bases). Germline assignment: CDR1 MNHNS and CDR2 SASEGT. V lost 4 bases and J 7 bases, leaving 14 bases between the germline ends. CDR3 size: 13 residues.

The chain joins TRBV25-1 to TRBJ2-5; the match to TRBD1 covers 12 bases. Unmatched junction bases numbered 5, after V lost 5 bases and J lost 4 bases. Germline V gene lookup returns CDR1 MGHDK and CDR2 SYGVNS. The CDR3 has 15 amino acids. The CDR3 loop reads CASSPGTGGGETQYF. Written as DNA, the CDR3 is TGTGCCAGCAGTCCCGGGACAGGGGGCGGAGAGACCCAGTACTTC.

V and J are TRBV5-1 and TRBJ2-5; TRBD1 matches at 8 bases. The V gene end was trimmed by 4 bases and the J gene end by 5 bases; junction bases not matched to a gene: 10. The germline V gene encodes CDR1 SGHRS and CDR2 YFSETQ. The CDR3 loop spans 15 amino acids. The CDR3 sequence is CASSGGTGGWETQYF. CDR3 nucleotide sequence: TGCGCCAGCAGCGGAGGGACAGGAGGGTGGGAGACCCAGTACTTC.

As to this clone: Different DNA sequences within this sample yield the same CDR3. V gene TRBV7-2 combines with J gene TRBJ1-2; 10 bases line up with TRBD1. The germline gives CDR1 SGHTA, CDR2 FQGNSA. With V trimmed by 1 base and J by 6 bases, 2 bases remained unmatched. This CDR3 has 14 amino acids. The DNA for the CDR3 is TGTGCCAGCAGCTTAGGACAGGGGGCTGATGGCTACACCTTC. It is translated as CASSLGQGADGYTF.

V usage is TRBV11-2 and J usage is TRBJ1-2, with TRBD1 matching 9 bases. Losses at the gene ends were 7 bases for V and 7 bases for J; bases not matched to a gene: 7. From germline, CDR1 is SGHAT and CDR2 FQNNGV. The CDR3 has 13 amino acids. The CDR3 DNA is TGTGCCAGCACCGGGACAGGGATAGGTGGCTACACCTTC. This translates into CASTGTGIGGYTF.

The J gene is TRBJ2-2, the V gene TRBV6-1, with 10 bases lining up with TRBD1. The length of the CDR3 is 13 residues. Trimming removed 9 bases from V and 5 bases from J; junction bases left unmatched: 3. Germline V gene lookup returns CDR1 MNHNS and CDR2 SASEGT. CDR3 region: CASRQGATGELFF. The CDR3 region has the DNA TGTGCCAGTAGACAGGGGGCGACCGGGGAGCTGTTTTTT.

The chain links TRBV11-2 to TRBJ2-7; TRBD1 aligns across 7 bases. The CDR3 is made up of 16 amino acids. The V and J ends lost 3 bases and 0 bases, in that order; junction bases with no gene match: 8. Germline CDR1 reads SGHAT; CDR2 reads FQNNGV. The CDR3 DNA sequence: TGTGCCAGCAGCTTTCACAGGACAGGTAGCTCCTACGAGCAGTACTTC. Its translation is CASSFHRTGSSYEQYF.

This clone was seen only once. The chain carries TRBV7-2 and TRBJ1-1, with D uncertain. The V and J ends lost 2 bases and 10 bases respectively, with 20 bases between them. Germline assignment: CDR1 SGHTA and CDR2 FQGNSA. This CDR3 is 15 amino acids long. The CDR3: CASSLIFSSLARAFF. Written as DNA, the CDR3 is TGTGCCAGCAGCTTAATCTTTTCATCTCTCGCGCGAGCTTTCTTT.

The rearrangement uses TRBV19 and TRBJ1-2, with D unclear. The germline V and J ends were trimmed by 3 bases and 8 bases, with 16 bases remaining between them. Germline-derived CDR1 and CDR2 are LNHDA and SQIVND (reference sequence). The CDR3 loop spans 14 amino acids. CDR3 coding DNA: TGTGCCAGTAGTATTCGGCTCGGCTCCGGCGGCTACACCTTC. It is translated as CASSIRLGSGGYTF.

Only a few counts were recorded for this clone. V is TRBV27 and J is TRBJ2-3; TRBD2 agrees at 7 bases. The CDR3 extends over 16 amino acids. Germline CDR1 and CDR2: MNHEY and SMNVEV (reference sequence). Unmatched junction bases numbered 8, after V lost 5 bases and J lost 0 bases. Written as DNA, the CDR3 is TGTGCCAGCAGTGCGCTAGCGGACCTTAGCACAGATACGCAGTATTTT. Its translation is CASSALADLSTDTQYF.

This clone was observed a few times. The J gene is TRBJ2-7, the V gene TRBV2; 9 bases align to TRBD1. Germline loops: CDR1 SNHLY, CDR2 FYNNEI. The CDR3 contains 16 residues. J lost 5 bases, V lost 4 bases, and 12 bases had no gene match. CDR3: CASSVGWPGQGNEQYF. CDR3 bases: TGTGCCAGCAGTGTCGGGTGGCCGGGACAGGGCAACGAGCAGTACTTC.

The V and J genes are TRBV6-1 and TRBJ2-5, with D unresolved. This CDR3 has 18 amino acids. Trimming pared 0 bases from V and 4 bases from J, leaving 21 bases between. Germline V gives CDR1 MNHNS, CDR2 SASEGT. This CDR3 reads CASSEAGWAGGKAETQYF. For the CDR3, the DNA is TGTGCCAGCAGTGAAGCCGGTTGGGCAGGTGGGAAAGCAGAGACCCAGTACTTC.